The sequence of this TCR beta chain was determined in a study of blood T cell repertoires in COVID-19. Only in-frame clones appear in the TCRdb table, and some are missing; sequencing was by immunoSEQ multiplex PCR. This sample carries around 140,000 clones, more than 70% of them seen once, and the ten largest clones take approximately 8%. CDR3 length equals 16 residues. The V gene's germline CDR1 is MNHNY and CDR2 SVGAGI (reference sequence). Trimming left V 4 bases short and J 7 bases short, with 19 bases between. The sequence was obtained from a woman aged 60-75 years with acute or convalescent COVID-19. The sample was peripheral blood. V gene TRBV6-6 combines with J gene TRBJ2-2, with D tentatively TRBD1 (6 bases). The CDR3 protein is CASSFGTRRKGGELFF. CDR3 nucleotide sequence: TGTGCCAGCAGTTTTGGGACACGACGAAAAGGCGGGGAGCTGTTTTTT.